The 18 T cell receptor beta chains presented below share a single source sample, sequenced in a study of blood T cell repertoires in COVID-19. TCRdb keeps only in-frame clones here, not all; method: immunoSEQ multiplex PCR. Of 140,000 to 150,000 clones listed, around 83% are singletons. The specimen was peripheral blood. Source of these receptors: a man aged 60 to 75 with active or convalescent COVID-19.

The J gene is TRBJ1-5, the V gene TRBV18, with 11 bases fitting TRBD1. This CDR3 has 15 amino acids. The trim removed 3 bases at V and 6 bases at J, leaving 4 bases unmatched. Germline loops: CDR1 KGHSH, CDR2 LQKENI. The CDR3 protein is CASSPGQGAVQPQHF. CDR3 sequence (DNA): TGTGCCAGCTCACCCGGACAGGGGGCAGTTCAGCCCCAGCATTTT. Full variable domain (rest looked up from reference TRBV18 and TRBJ1-5): NAGVMQNPRHLVRRRGQEARLRCSPMKGHSHVYWYRQLPEEGLKFMVYLQKENIIDESGMPKERFSAEFPKEGPSILRIQQVVRGDSAAYFCASSPGQGAVQPQHFGDGTRLSIL.

V is TRBV18 and J is TRBJ1-2; 7 bases are shared with TRBD1. Per the germline V gene, CDR1 is KGHSH and CDR2 is LQKENI. The CDR3 covers 18 residues. Losses at the gene ends were 3 bases for V and 4 bases for J; bases not matched to a gene: 17. The CDR3: CASSPRTGTATTFYGYTF. The CDR3 region has the DNA TGTGCCAGCTCACCGAGAACCGGGACAGCTACTACCTTCTATGGCTACACCTTC. The full variable domain, with the rest looked up from reference TRBV18 and TRBJ1-2, is NAGVMQNPRHLVRRRGQEARLRCSPMKGHSHVYWYRQLPEEGLKFMVYLQKENIIDESGMPKERFSAEFPKEGPSILRIQQVVRGDSAAYFCASSPRTGTATTFYGYTFGSGTRLTVV.

The chain couples TRBV9 to TRBJ2-3; 9 nucleotides match TRBD1. Germline V gene data show CDR1 as SGDLS and CDR2 as YYNGEE. The CDR3 is 15 amino acids. Trimming at V came to 3 bases and at J to 5 bases, leaving 7 bases not matched to a gene. The chain's CDR3 is CASSGRDREEDTQYF. The CDR3, as DNA: TGTGCCAGCAGCGGACGGGACAGGGAGGAAGATACGCAGTATTTT.

The chain couples TRBV11-2 to TRBJ2-2; D ambiguous. This CDR3 has 14 amino acids. The germline CDR1 and CDR2 sequences are SGHAT and FQNNGV. V lost 5 bases, J lost 1 base, and 8 bases lay in between. The CDR3 reads CASSRRQNTGELFF. The CDR3 region has the DNA TGTGCCAGCAGCCGCCGACAGAACACCGGGGAGCTGTTTTTT.

This clone was counted only a few times. For the CDR3, the DNA is TGTGCCAGCTCACCCGGACAGGATCCATATGGCTACACCTTC. This encodes CASSPGQDPYGYTF. The chain is built from TRBV18 and TRBJ1-2, with 7 bases aligning to TRBD1. The ends lost 3 bases at V and 5 bases at J; junction bases unmatched: 6. The CDR3 covers 14 residues. The V gene's germline CDR1 is KGHSH and CDR2 LQKENI.

The rearrangement links TRBV7-2 to TRBJ1-2, with a tentative D call TRBD1 (6 bases). Germline lookup yields CDR1 SGHTA and CDR2 FQGNSA. V lost 5 bases and J lost 6, with 13 bases in between. The CDR3 loop spans 13 amino acids. The CDR3 sequence: CASSTYRDDGYTF. In nucleotides, the CDR3 is TGTGCCAGCAGCACGTACAGGGATGATGGCTACACCTTC.

As regards this clone: The sample carries other DNA sequences with the same CDR3. This sequence joins TRBV7-9 and TRBJ1-5; no clear D. The CDR3 consists of 14 residues. Germline V gene data show CDR1 as SEHNR and CDR2 as FQNEAQ (reference sequence). Trimming removed 1 base from V and 1 base from J, with 5 bases in between. The CDR3 nucleotides read TGTGCCAGCAGCTTAGGGCAGAGCAATCAGCCCCAGCATTTT. Translating gives CASSLGQSNQPQHF.

The rearrangement uses TRBV10-3 and TRBJ1-1, with a weak D call TRBD1 (5 bases). Trimming took off 5 bases at V and 1 base at J, with 8 bases between the two ends. Germline V gene data show CDR1 as ENHRY and CDR2 as SYGVKD. The CDR3 runs to 13 residues. CDR3 DNA sequence: TGTGCCATCAGTTTTAGGGGGAACACTGAAGCTTTCTTT. Translating it yields CAISFRGNTEAFF.

The chain combines TRBV5-5 with TRBJ2-3; the D gene is possibly TRBD1 (7 bases). This CDR3 region has 16 residues. The germline V and J ends were trimmed by 4 bases and 5 bases, with 20 bases remaining between them. CDR1 SGHKS and CDR2 YYEKEE come from the germline V gene (reference sequence). Here the CDR3 reads CASSQLAGGAGDTQYF. Here the CDR3 DNA reads TGTGCCAGCAGCCAACTAGCAGGGGGAGCGGGAGATACGCAGTATTTT.

The genes are TRBV3-1 (or the pseudogene TRBV3-2) and TRBJ2-3; D possibly corresponds to TRBD1 (6 bases). V was clipped by 3 bases and J by 10 bases, with 17 bases between them. CDR1 is LGHDT and CDR2 is YNNKEL in the germline V gene (reference sequence). This CDR3 spans 14 amino acids. CDR3 residues: CASSHQGSGPAQYF. The CDR3 nucleotides read TGTGCCAGCAGCCACCAGGGGTCCGGCCCGGCGCAGTATTTT.

This sequence joins TRBV5-1 and TRBJ2-3, with 13 bases fitting TRBD2. This CDR3 has 18 amino acids. Trimming cost V 4 bases and J 2 bases; bases outside gene matches: 10. Germline CDR1 is SGHRS and CDR2 is YFSETQ. CDR3 bases: TGCGCCAGCAGCCCTCCGGGACTAGCGGGGAGCAACACAGATACGCAGTATTTT. This encodes CASSPPGLAGSNTDTQYF.

The CDR3 DNA is TGTGCCAGCAGCTTAGTAGATCCGGCAGGCTCTGGAAACACCATATATTTT. Translated: CASSLVDPAGSGNTIYF. The chain uses TRBV7-2 and TRBJ1-3; D call uncertain. Trimming left V 1 base short and J 0 bases short, with 13 bases between. The CDR3 spans 17 residues. Germline V gene lookup returns CDR1 SGHTA and CDR2 FQGNSA.

The V gene is TRBV4-3, the J gene TRBJ2-6, with 7 bases matching TRBD1. The CDR3 spans 15 residues. Trimming removed 3 bases from V and 1 base from J; junction bases left unmatched: 0. Germline CDR1 LGHNA, CDR2 YSLEER. In DNA form, the CDR3 reads TGCGCCAGCAGCCAGACAGGGTCTGGGGCCAACGTCCTGACTTTC. It encodes CASSQTGSGANVLTF.

The chain uses TRBV6-5 and TRBJ2-3; weak D call: TRBD2 (5 bases). Trimming removed 3 bases at V and 2 bases at J, with 12 bases between. Germline-derived CDR1 and CDR2 are MNHEY and SVGAGI. The CDR3 has 15 residues. The DNA for the CDR3 is TGTGCCAGCAGTTATCGGTGGGAGCCCACAGATACGCAGTATTTT. Protein product: CASSYRWEPTDTQYF.

The chain employs TRBV4-3 and TRBJ1-1; perhaps TRBD1 as D (6 bases). With 3 bases removed from V and 1 base from J, the gap between germline ends came to 9 bases. The CDR3 contains 14 residues. Germline V gives CDR1 LGHNA, CDR2 YSLEER. CDR3 sequence reads: CASSQGTSNTEAFF. The CDR3 bases are TGCGCCAGCAGCCAGGGGACATCGAACACTGAAGCTTTCTTT.

The chain joins TRBV30 to TRBJ1-2, with 7 bases fitting TRBD1. Germline V gene sequence: CDR1 GTSNPN, CDR2 SVGIG (reference sequence). Losses at the gene ends were 3 bases for V and 8 bases for J; bases not matched to a gene: 15. The CDR3 totals 15 residues. CDR3: CAWSVPLPGGNGYTF. The CDR3 DNA is TGTGCCTGGAGCGTCCCTCTACCAGGGGGGAACGGCTACACCTTC.

This clone has more than one count but fewer than ten. This chain connects TRBV12-5 to TRBJ2-1; the match to TRBD2 covers 8 bases. V lost 0 bases to trimming and J lost 6 bases; unmatched junction nucleotides: 10. CDR1 and CDR2 from the germline V gene are LGHNT and FRNRAP. This CDR3 is built from 17 residues. The CDR3 sequence is CASGLVLTSVIGNEQFF. The DNA for the CDR3 is TGTGCTAGTGGTTTGGTATTGACTAGCGTTATCGGCAATGAGCAGTTCTTC.

This clone has a handful of counts. V usage is TRBV7-8 and J usage is TRBJ2-7; D is perhaps TRBD2 (5 bases). The CDR3 has 15 residues. The V and J ends lost 5 bases and 3 bases respectively, with 17 bases between them. Germline CDR1 SGHVS, CDR2 FQNEAQ. CDR3 residues: CASSPREGIRYEQYF. The CDR3 DNA sequence: TGTGCCAGCAGCCCACGCGAGGGCATCCGCTACGAGCAGTACTTC.